What follows are 27 T cell receptor beta chains derived from one specimen sequenced in a study of cytomegalovirus exposure and HLA in healthy donors. PCR involved 60 Vbeta and 13 Jbeta primers. Repertoires were generated with immunoSEQ multiplex PCR, while TCRdb's copy carries only in-frame clones and drops some. The sample consists of about 160,000 clones, around 88% of them appearing once. The sequencing input was PBMCs. The receptors stem from a woman in her 30s in good health and CMV-seronegative.

The V call is TRBV19, the J call TRBJ1-1; D is unresolved. Germline V CDR1 and CDR2: LNHDA, SQIVND (reference sequence). Trimming shortened V by 3 bases and J by 0 bases, and 8 bases separated the two germline ends. The CDR3 runs to 14 residues. This CDR3 reads CASSMKPLNTEAFF. CDR3 nucleotides: TGTGCCAGTAGTATGAAGCCTTTGAACACTGAAGCTTTCTTT.

The rearrangement joins TRBV28 to TRBJ2-7, with 10 bases identical to TRBD1. V shed 2 bases, J shed 5 bases, and the junction held 6 bases outside the gene matches. CDR1 and CDR2 from the germline V gene are MDHEN and SYDVKM. The CDR3 is 15 residues long. The CDR3 region has the DNA TGTGCCAGCAGTTTACCCGGGACAGGGGCGAACGAGCAGTACTTC. This gives the protein CASSLPGTGANEQYF.

The genes are TRBV7-9 and TRBJ2-7, with TRBD1 matching 7 bases. This CDR3 spans 14 amino acids. V lost 1 base to trimming and J lost 4 bases; unmatched junction nucleotides: 4. The germline gives CDR1 SEHNR, CDR2 FQNEAQ (reference sequence). CDR3 sequence: CASSLEGARYEQYF. As DNA, the CDR3 is TGTGCCAGCAGCTTAGAGGGGGCCCGGTACGAGCAGTACTTC.

This chain links TRBV14 with TRBJ1-1, with 9 bases matching TRBD1. The CDR3 extends over 16 amino acids. Trimming took 4 bases from V and 5 from J; bases not matched to a gene: 11. Germline loops: CDR1 SGHDN, CDR2 FVKESK. The CDR3: CASSPVPSTGGTEAFF. The CDR3 DNA reads TGTGCCAGCAGCCCCGTTCCTTCGACAGGGGGAACTGAAGCTTTCTTT.

This chain joins TRBV19 and TRBJ2-7; possibly TRBD1 for D (5 bases). This CDR3 spans 13 amino acids. Germline values: CDR1 LNHDA, CDR2 SQIVND (reference sequence). V was pared by 8 bases and J by 1 base, with 12 bases between. The CDR3, as DNA: TGTGCCAGTTCGCTAGGGGAATCCTACGAGCAGTACTTC. It specifies CASSLGESYEQYF.

The gene calls are TRBV29-1 and TRBJ2-7; maybe TRBD1 (6 bases). The CDR3 sequence is 13 residues long. Germline-derived CDR1 and CDR2 are SQVTM and ANQGSEA. The V end was cut by 7 bases, the J end by 3 bases, with 16 bases between. The CDR3 region is CSGMDSLSYEQYF. The CDR3 bases are TGCAGCGGGATGGACAGTCTTAGCTACGAGCAGTACTTC.

The chain combines TRBV9 with TRBJ1-1; D might be TRBD1 (5 bases). CDR3 size: 13 residues. With 3 bases removed from V and 1 base from J, the gap between germline ends came to 7 bases. Germline CDR1 and CDR2: SGDLS and YYNGEE. CDR3 sequence: CASSADRNTEAFF. The CDR3 DNA sequence: TGTGCCAGCAGCGCCGACAGGAACACTGAAGCTTTCTTT.

In this sample, this clone turned up once. The chain is built from TRBV10-3 and TRBJ2-1, with D possibly matching TRBD1 (6 bases). The CDR3 runs 16 residues. V was shortened by 2 bases and J by 5 bases, with 16 bases between the two germline ends. Germline V lookup: CDR1 ENHRY, CDR2 SYGVKD. The CDR3 protein is CAISETTGEVNNEQFF. The CDR3 DNA follows: TGTGCCATCAGTGAGACGACAGGTGAGGTCAACAATGAGCAGTTCTTC.

This clone appeared a few times. The rearrangement uses TRBV5-8 and TRBJ1-5; D possibly corresponds to TRBD1 (5 bases). The germline V gene has CDR1 SGHTS and CDR2 YDEGEE. CDR3 length equals 16 residues. Trimming cost V 4 bases and J 0 bases, with 14 bases left between them. The CDR3, as DNA: TGTGCCAGCAGCCCACTATGGGGGGATAGCAATCAGCCCCAGCATTTT. It specifies CASSPLWGDSNQPQHF.

The chain is built from TRBV7-3 and TRBJ1-1; D is unresolved. V was cut by 2 bases and J by 5 bases, with 18 bases left in between. The CDR3 consists of 16 residues. The germline V gene encodes CDR1 SGHTA and CDR2 FQGTGA. Here the CDR3 reads CASSLGVSGLRTEAFF. As DNA, the CDR3 is TGTGCCAGCAGCTTAGGCGTGTCGGGGTTGAGGACTGAAGCTTTCTTT.

This chain connects TRBV7-9 to TRBJ2-7, with D perhaps matching TRBD2 (5 bases). The CDR3 is 15 residues long. Germline V gives CDR1 SEHNR, CDR2 FQNEAQ (reference sequence). With 2 bases removed from V and 1 base from J, the gap between germline ends came to 12 bases. The CDR3 spells CASSLSGKVSYEQYF. CDR3 coding DNA: TGTGCCAGCAGCTTATCCGGGAAGGTTTCCTACGAGCAGTACTTC.

Concerning this clone itself: Sequence at one end of the junction differs from germline and may be a read error. The CDR3 region has the DNA TGCAGCGTTGTTCTGGGATCTGGGGCCAACGTCCCGACTTTC. Translation gives CSVVLGSGANVPTF. The chain employs TRBV29-1 and TRBJ2-6; a possible D gene is TRBD1 (5 bases). Germline CDR1 and CDR2: SQVTM and ANQGSEA. The CDR3 contains 14 residues.

This clone was recorded only once. The V gene is TRBV5-1, the J gene TRBJ2-5; D is uncertain. Trimming shortened V by 1 base and J by 4 bases, and 11 bases separated the two germline ends. The CDR3 contains 14 residues. The germline V gene encodes CDR1 SGHRS and CDR2 YFSETQ. This chain's CDR3 is CASSLSLLGETQYF. The DNA for the CDR3 is TGCGCCAGCAGCTTGTCCTTACTCGGAGAGACCCAGTACTTC.

J is TRBJ1-2 and V is TRBV5-1, with 8 bases lining up with TRBD1. The CDR3 runs to 14 residues. Germline CDR1 SGHRS, CDR2 YFSETQ. After removal of 1 base from V and 8 bases from J, the junction contained 7 bases not matched to a gene. The CDR3 region is CASSLTGGQRGYTF. CDR3 nucleotides: TGCGCCAGCAGCTTGACAGGGGGGCAGCGGGGCTACACCTTC.

This sequence joins TRBV15 and TRBJ2-3; 7 bases agree with TRBD1. Per germline, CDR1 LNHNV and CDR2 YYDKDF (reference sequence). The CDR3 has 18 residues. V lost 5 bases, J lost 4 bases, and 18 bases stayed unmatched. Here the CDR3 reads CATSGRQGRGASADTQYF. The CDR3 DNA follows: TGTGCCACCAGCGGACGACAGGGAAGGGGAGCTTCCGCAGATACGCAGTATTTT.

This clone showed up just once. The chain couples TRBV27 to TRBJ2-1; D ambiguous. The V gene lost 6 bases and the J gene lost 8 bases, with 17 bases spanning the gap. Germline V CDR1 and CDR2: MNHEY, SMNVEV (reference sequence). The CDR3 covers 14 residues. The CDR3, as DNA: TGTGCCAGCAGCCCCGGCTTAGCTTGGGATGAGCAGTTCTTC. Residues: CASSPGLAWDEQFF.

The chain joins TRBV19 to TRBJ1-2, with 10 bases lining up with TRBD1. V dropped 4 bases and J dropped 0; count of bases not matched to a gene: 8. Germline V CDR1 and CDR2: LNHDA, SQIVND (reference sequence). The CDR3 extends over 17 amino acids. In DNA, the CDR3 is TGTGCCAGTAGTAAGGCCGGGACAGGGGCCGCTAACTATGGCTACACCTTC. The encoded protein is CASSKAGTGAANYGYTF.

J is TRBJ2-3 and V is TRBV18, with 11 positions matching TRBD2. The length of the CDR3 is 13 residues. Germline trimming cut 6 bases from V and 9 bases from J; bases unmatched to any gene: 5. CDR1 is KGHSH, CDR2 LQKENI, per germline. The CDR3 coding sequence is TGTGCCAGCTCCGGGGGGACTAGCGGAACGCAGTATTTT. Its protein is CASSGGTSGTQYF.

This clone was picked up a small number of times. V and J are TRBV7-2 and TRBJ1-5; 7 bases match TRBD1. Germline V gene data show CDR1 as SGHTA and CDR2 as FQGNSA. The CDR3 totals 14 residues. The J segment lost 2 bases and the V segment lost 5 bases, leaving 3 bases of the junction unmatched. Written as DNA, the CDR3 is TGTGCCAGCAGCCCCGACAGGGGCAATCAGCCCCAGCATTTT. This translates into CASSPDRGNQPQHF.

This clone was observed once. The rearrangement uses TRBV18 and TRBJ2-5, with D unclear. Between the trimmed V and J ends, which lost 6 bases and 5 bases, there was a span of 7 bases. Looked up from germline, CDR1 is KGHSH and CDR2 is LQKENI. This CDR3 has 11 amino acids. This CDR3 reads CASSSSETQYF. The CDR3 DNA reads TGTGCCAGCTCTTCTTCCGAGACCCAGTACTTC.

This chain joins TRBV6-6 and TRBJ2-3; 7 bases are shared with TRBD1. The length of the CDR3 is 15 residues. The V gene end was trimmed by 0 bases and the J gene end by 6 bases; junction bases not matched to a gene: 6. Germline values: CDR1 MNHNY, CDR2 SVGAGI (reference sequence). DNA of the CDR3: TGTGCCAGCAGTTACTCCGACAGGGACGGGGATACGCAGTATTTT. As protein: CASSYSDRDGDTQYF.

J is TRBJ1-5 and V is TRBV28; possibly TRBD1 for D (5 bases). With 3 bases removed from V and 3 bases from J, the gap between germline ends came to 9 bases. Germline V gives CDR1 MDHEN, CDR2 SYDVKM. The CDR3 is made up of 14 amino acids. CDR3 sequence (DNA): TGTGCCAGCAGTTTCGGACACACCAATCAGCCCCAGCATTTT. The encoded protein is CASSFGHTNQPQHF. The full variable domain, with the rest looked up from reference TRBV28 and TRBJ1-5, is DVKVTQSSRYLVKRTGEKVFLECVQDMDHENMFWYRQDPGLGLRLIYFSYDVKMKEKGDIPEGYSVSREKKERFSLILESASTNQTSMYLCASSFGHTNQPQHFGDGTRLSIL.

J is TRBJ2-3 and V is TRBV10-2, with D tentatively TRBD1 (5 bases). CDR1 is WSHSY, CDR2 SAAADI, per germline. The CDR3 sequence is 12 residues long. Trimming left V 3 bases short and J 6 bases short, with 7 bases between. The CDR3 is CASSDGADTQYF. The CDR3 region has the DNA TGCGCCAGCAGTGATGGGGCGGATACGCAGTATTTT.

The chain combines TRBV29-1 with TRBJ1-2; D gene uncertain. Germline CDR1 and CDR2: SQVTM and ANQGSEA. The CDR3 has 12 residues. Trimming pared 5 bases from V and 5 bases from J, leaving 12 bases between. In DNA form, the CDR3 reads TGCAGCGTTCAATTTTCGGGGTATGGCTACACCTTC. Its translation: CSVQFSGYGYTF.

V is TRBV20-1 and J is TRBJ1-2; maybe TRBD1 (5 bases). From germline, CDR1 is DFQATT and CDR2 SNEGSKA (reference sequence). The CDR3 runs 11 residues. Trimming took off 3 bases at V and 8 bases at J, with 10 bases between the two ends. DNA for the CDR3: TGCAGTGCTAGCAGGGTAGTAGGCTACACCTTC. Its translation: CSASRVVGYTF.

The genes are TRBV9 and TRBJ1-2; 7 nucleotides match TRBD1. Per germline, CDR1 SGDLS and CDR2 YYNGEE. V was pared by 0 bases and J by 6 bases, with 5 bases of the junction left unmatched. The CDR3 totals 14 residues. The CDR3 DNA sequence: TGTGCCAGCAGCGTAGCCCAGGGGGAAGATGGCTACACCTTC. As protein: CASSVAQGEDGYTF.

V and J are TRBV29-1 and TRBJ1-1; the D is unclear. V was pared by 5 bases and J by 0 bases, with 7 bases between. CDR3 length equals 12 residues. Germline V gene lookup returns CDR1 SQVTM and CDR2 ANQGSEA. The CDR3 coding sequence is TGCAGCGTTCCTAGCTTGAACACTGAAGCTTTCTTT. Translating gives CSVPSLNTEAFF.